This TCR beta chain originates from a study of cytotoxic CD8 clonotypes in ibrutinib-treated CLL. CDR1 and CDR2 (germline): MDHEN, SYDVKM. The CDR3 is 11 residues long. V lost 6 bases, J lost 4 bases, and 6 bases lay in between. The data were produced by immunoSEQ multiplex PCR, yet TCRdb's version contains in-frame clones alone and is incomplete. This sample has more than 200,000 clones; 70% occur once, and the top ten carry 15% to 19%. This clone was counted only a few times. The sequence was collected from a human donor with chronic lymphocytic leukemia. V gene TRBV28 combines with J gene TRBJ1-2; D is ambiguous. The sample here was PBMCs, taken after 24 months of ibrutinib treatment. This CDR3 reads CASRFIYGYTF. The CDR3 nucleotides are TGTGCCAGCAGATTCATCTATGGCTACACCTTC.